This T cell receptor beta chain came from a study of radiotherapy plus CTLA-4 blockade in lung cancer. Whole-study context: Objective responses arose in approximately 17% of patients, and 31% experienced disease control.

Libraries were prepared by immunoSEQ multiplex PCR; TCRdb keeps only in-frame clonotypes and omits some of them. Of roughly 53,000 clones in the sample, roughly 86% are singletons; the top ten hold 4% to 5.5%. Patients had chemo-refractory metastatic non-small-cell lung cancer and received focal radiation plus CTLA-4 blockade that used ipilimumab. As concerns this clone: Its target is unknown.

The study, taken as a whole, reports: Blood TCR clones of tumor origin expanded after radiotherapy plus ipilimumab. Reported findings show early blood T cell clone dynamics, with interferon-beta, best predicted response.

The germline CDR1 and CDR2 sequences are MNHNY and SVGAGI (reference sequence). V lost 1 base, J lost 8 bases, and 20 bases lay in between. This CDR3 is 16 amino acids long. J is TRBJ1-1 and V is TRBV6-6; D is perhaps TRBD1 (6 bases). Sample: peripheral blood, taken from a patient treated with radiotherapy plus ipilimumab. The receptor was isolated from a human donor with non-small cell lung cancer whose response to radiotherapy plus ipilimumab could not be evaluated. Written as DNA, the CDR3 is TGTGCCAGCAGTTACTACACGGGACACCCCTTAGGAGAAGCTTTCTTT. Its translation is CASSYYTGHPLGEAFF.